This T cell receptor beta chain was sequenced during a study of Graves' ophthalmopathy and Graves' hyperthyroidism. The CDR3 has 16 residues. The V and J ends lost 7 bases and 1 base respectively, with 16 bases between them. The germline CDR1 and CDR2 sequences are MNHEY and SVGEGT. Study-wide findings and caveats: Blood also held most thyroid clonotypes expanded above 0.001 frequency.

Amplification of the TCR beta CDR3 regions used RNA transcripts (as template). An initial RT-PCR round employing HTBI primers preceded a second-round multiplex PCR. TCRdb itself ran the multiplex PCR reads through MiXCR, one entry per CDR3 protein. The sample lists a few hundred thousand distinct CDR3 sequences; approximately 15% were seen once. 8.5 to 10 ml of fresh blood yielded the PBMCs by density gradient. This clonotype was detected many times. Its antigen is unknown. Sequencing was done on a sample of peripheral blood. The TCR originated in a woman between 18 and 29 years old with stable Graves' hyperthyroidism. The chain has TRBV6-2 or TRBV6-3 and TRBJ2-2, with unresolved D. The CDR3, as DNA: TGTGCCAGCACCCTACAGTGGGCCCTGAACACCGGGGAGCTGTTTTTT. As protein: CASTLQWALNTGELFF.